This passage covers 17 T cell receptor beta chains from one sample sequenced in a study of blood T cell repertoires in COVID-19. Assay used: immunoSEQ multiplex PCR; TCRdb lists only in-frame clones, some missing. The sample records hundreds of thousands of clones, around 87% being singletons. Sequencing was done on a sample of peripheral blood. The receptors derive from a woman aged 60 to 75 with COVID-19, enrolled during active disease.

The V call is TRBV15, the J call TRBJ2-3, with D tentatively TRBD1 (6 bases). The length of the CDR3 is 15 residues. From germline, CDR1 is LNHNV and CDR2 YYDKDF (reference sequence). Between the trimmed V and J ends, which lost 3 bases and 3 bases, there was a span of 13 bases. The DNA for the CDR3 is TGTGCCACCAGCAGGGACAGAGCCATGACAGATACGCAGTATTTT. This sequence encodes CATSRDRAMTDTQYF.

This rearrangement joins TRBV2 to TRBJ2-3; 7 positions match TRBD2. The germline V gene encodes CDR1 SNHLY and CDR2 FYNNEI. The CDR3 loop spans 10 amino acids. The CDR3 loop reads CASGGDTQYF. The CDR3 coding sequence is TGTGCGTCCGGGGGGGATACGCAGTATTTT.

J is TRBJ1-2 and V is TRBV5-1; the D gene is possibly TRBD1 (6 bases). From germline, CDR1 is SGHRS and CDR2 YFSETQ. The V end was cut by 4 bases, the J end by 0 bases, with 16 bases between. The CDR3 extends over 16 amino acids. CDR3 nucleotide sequence: TGCGCCAGCAGCGCCGCTGGGGGCGCAGCTAACTATGGCTACACCTTC. Its protein product is CASSAAGGAANYGYTF.

Written as DNA, the CDR3 is TGTGCCAGCTCACTTACCCTGACAGGGGAGAGCACAGATACGCAGTATTTT. This sequence encodes CASSLTLTGESTDTQYF. J is TRBJ2-3 and V is TRBV18; 8 bases line up with TRBD1. Germline loops: CDR1 KGHSH, CDR2 LQKENI. The CDR3 is made up of 17 amino acids. V was clipped by 4 bases and J by 0 bases; unmatched bases: 9.

The chain combines TRBV6-5 with TRBJ1-4; D is possibly TRBD1 (6 bases). CDR1 MNHEY and CDR2 SVGAGI come from the germline V gene. The CDR3 runs to 15 residues. Between the trimmed V and J ends, which lost 9 bases and 4 bases, there was a span of 18 bases. CDR3 amino acids: CASHSTGIRNEKLFF. Written as DNA, the CDR3 is TGTGCCAGTCATTCCACAGGGATTCGTAATGAAAAACTGTTTTTT.

This clone has only one observation. This CDR3 is CASSLGQGEAFF. In DNA form, the CDR3 reads TGTGCCAGCAGCCTTGGACAGGGTGAAGCTTTCTTT. This sequence joins TRBV9 and TRBJ1-1, with TRBD1 matching over 8 bases. The CDR3 runs 12 residues. V shed 4 bases, J shed 7 bases, and the junction held 3 bases outside the gene matches. Germline values: CDR1 SGDLS, CDR2 YYNGEE.

The CDR3 loop reads CASSIEAYGTQYF. The DNA of the CDR3 is TGTGCCAGCAGCATAGAGGCTTATGGGACCCAGTACTTC. The chain couples TRBV6-5 to TRBJ2-5; D gene unclear. CDR3 length: 13 amino acids. Germline CDR1 MNHEY, CDR2 SVGAGI. Trimming removed 6 bases from V and 7 bases from J, with 15 bases in between.

This chain joins TRBV6-5 and TRBJ2-7, with TRBD1 matching 11 bases. Germline CDR1 is MNHEY and CDR2 is SVGAGI. The CDR3 extends over 15 amino acids. V was clipped by 6 bases and J by 2 bases; unmatched bases: 6. The CDR3 region has the DNA TGTGCCAGCAGGAATTCGGGACAGGGGGCCTACGAGCAGTACTTC. Translating gives CASRNSGQGAYEQYF.

The chain couples TRBV6-5 to TRBJ1-5; 7 bases map to TRBD1. This CDR3 contains 15 residues. The junction had 10 bases not matched to a gene; V was cut back by 6 bases and J by 5 bases. Germline CDR1 is MNHEY and CDR2 is SVGAGI. The CDR3 DNA is TGTGCCAGCAGGAGGGGGCAGGGAACGTATCAGCCCCAGCATTTT. Protein sequence: CASRRGQGTYQPQHF.

This clone was counted a single time. The rearrangement joins TRBV2 to TRBJ1-5; weak D call: TRBD1 (5 bases). Trimming took off 6 bases at V and 6 bases at J, with 12 bases between the two ends. The germline V gene encodes CDR1 SNHLY and CDR2 FYNNEI. The CDR3 is 13 amino acids. The CDR3: CASRKGLPQPQHF. CDR3 bases: TGTGCCAGCAGGAAGGGACTGCCTCAGCCCCAGCATTTT.

CDR3 in amino acids: CASRDRGNYNEQYF. The CDR3 region has the DNA TGTGCCAGCCGCGACCGGGGGAACTACAACGAGCAGTACTTC. V is TRBV27 and J is TRBJ2-7; D may be TRBD2 (6 bases). There are 14 residues in the CDR3. The germline V and J ends were trimmed by 8 bases and 5 bases, with 19 bases remaining between them. CDR1 and CDR2 from the germline V gene are MNHEY and SMNVEV (reference sequence).

The J gene is TRBJ2-7, the V gene TRBV4-1, with 7 bases that match TRBD1. The V and J ends lost 4 bases and 4 bases, in that order; junction bases with no gene match: 7. CDR1 is MGHRA, CDR2 YSYEKL, per germline. This CDR3 spans 14 amino acids. CDR3 loop: CASSLRTGSYEQYF. CDR3 sequence (DNA): TGCGCCAGCAGCCTCCGGACAGGTTCTTACGAGCAGTACTTC.

V and J are TRBV3-1 (or the pseudogene TRBV3-2) and TRBJ2-7, with D perhaps TRBD1 (6 bases). The CDR3 length is 14 residues. Trimming cost V 0 bases and J 4 bases, with 10 bases left between them. The V gene's germline CDR1 is LGHDT and CDR2 YNNKEL (reference sequence). The CDR3 region has the DNA TGTGCCAGCAGCCAAGATCAGGGGCGGTACGAGCAGTACTTC. Translating it yields CASSQDQGRYEQYF.

J is TRBJ1-4 and V is TRBV6-1; a possible D gene is TRBD1 (5 bases). CDR3 length: 15 residues. Between the trimmed V and J ends, which lost 1 base and 8 bases, there was a span of 14 bases. CDR1 MNHNS and CDR2 SASEGT come from the germline V gene. CDR3 region: CASSEEAGLIEKLFF. The CDR3 DNA reads as TGTGCCAGCAGTGAAGAGGCAGGGCTGATCGAAAAACTGTTTTTT.

J is TRBJ1-3 and V is TRBV6-5; D is possibly TRBD1 (5 bases). The CDR3 runs 14 residues. Germline-derived CDR1 and CDR2 are MNHEY and SVGAGI. Deletions cut 7 bases from V and 5 bases from J, with 15 bases between. CDR3 nucleotides: TGTGCCAGCATGATGGGAGGGGATCGAAACACCATATATTTT. Amino acid sequence: CASMMGGDRNTIYF.

The genes are TRBV5-1 and TRBJ2-3; tentative D call: TRBD1 (6 bases). CDR3 size: 14 residues. Trimming pared 5 bases from V and 3 bases from J, leaving 13 bases between. Looked up from germline, CDR1 is SGHRS and CDR2 is YFSETQ. This chain's CDR3 is CASSTGMQTDTQYF. In DNA form, the CDR3 reads TGCGCCAGCAGTACAGGGATGCAGACAGATACGCAGTATTTT.

This clone was picked up one time. This rearrangement joins TRBV7-3 to TRBJ2-1; 7 nucleotides line up with TRBD1. V was clipped by 2 bases and J by 9 bases; unmatched bases: 13. CDR1 and CDR2 (germline): SGHTA, FQGTGA. The CDR3 sequence is 16 residues long. The CDR3 DNA sequence: TGTGCCAGCAGCTTACAGCAGGGCAGGGGGATGAGTGAGCAGTTCTTC. This gives the protein CASSLQQGRGMSEQFF.